These 5 T cell receptor beta chains were all obtained from the same sample, sequenced in a study of blood T cell repertoires in COVID-19. Clones were sequenced by immunoSEQ multiplex PCR, and TCRdb holds only the in-frame ones, with some missing. Of 470,000 or so clones listed, around 90% were seen once; the top ten hold around 1.8%. Sequenced input: PBMCs or T cells enriched from blood (not recorded which). These TCRs come from a woman between 18 and 30 years old with acute COVID-19.

The V gene is TRBV12-3 or TRBV12-4, the J gene TRBJ2-2; D is undetermined. This CDR3 is built from 13 residues. With 2 bases removed from V and 6 bases from J, the gap between germline ends came to 7 bases. The CDR3 nucleotides are TGTGCCAGCAGTTTACGGTTAGCCGGGGAGCTGTTTTTT. The encoded protein is CASSLRLAGELFF.

This sequence joins TRBV9 and TRBJ1-6; the D is unclear. Germline values: CDR1 SGDLS, CDR2 YYNGEE. The germline V and J ends were trimmed by 1 base and 6 bases, with 14 bases remaining between them. The length of the CDR3 is 16 residues. CDR3 DNA sequence: TGTGCCAGCAGCGTAAATGCGGGTCTGTCTAATTCACCCCTCCACTTT. Translated, it gives CASSVNAGLSNSPLHF.

J is TRBJ1-6 and V is TRBV28; D is perhaps TRBD1 (6 bases). Germline V gene lookup returns CDR1 MDHEN and CDR2 SYDVKM. V dropped 2 bases and J dropped 0 bases, with 11 bases sitting between them. The CDR3 sequence is 17 residues long. DNA for the CDR3: TGTGCCAGCAGTTTACAGGGGCCCCCCTCCTATAATTCACCCCTCCACTTT. The encoded protein is CASSLQGPPSYNSPLHF.

The rearrangement uses TRBV28 and TRBJ2-2; TRBD1 might be the D (6 bases). The CDR3 contains 18 residues. The germline V gene encodes CDR1 MDHEN and CDR2 SYDVKM. V lost 5 bases and J 2 bases, leaving 21 bases between the germline ends. CDR3 loop: CASSVSFFRGRNTGELFF. The CDR3 coding sequence is TGTGCCAGCAGTGTCTCCTTTTTTAGGGGGAGAAACACCGGGGAGCTGTTTTTT. The variable domain in full, completed from reference TRBV28 and TRBJ2-2, reads DVKVTQSSRYLVKRTGEKVFLECVQDMDHENMFWYRQDPGLGLRLIYFSYDVKMKEKGDIPEGYSVSREKKERFSLILESASTNQTSMYLCASSVSFFRGRNTGELFFGEGSRLTVL.

The rearrangement links TRBV6-5 to TRBJ1-1; TRBD1 aligns across 8 bases. The CDR3 extends over 13 amino acids. The germline V gene encodes CDR1 MNHEY and CDR2 SVGAGI. With 8 bases clipped from V and 7 bases from J, the junction kept 9 bases outside the gene matches. CDR3 sequence reads: CASGTIGTGEAFF. DNA for the CDR3: TGTGCCAGCGGTACAATCGGGACAGGTGAAGCTTTCTTT.